The rows below give T cell receptor beta chains drawn from one sample of a study of T cell responses to AZD1222 COVID-19 vaccine. Measured with immunoSEQ multiplex PCR; TCRdb has only the in-frame clones, and not every one. The sample has more than 85,000 clones, roughly nine tenths seen once. Sequencing used peripheral blood, obtained on day 0 of AZD1222 vaccination. The receptors were sampled from an adult in good health. Each CDR3 is given with its conserved first and last residue. Fields, in order: V gene, clone size, J gene, D gene, CDR3 DNA, CDR3 protein. The D gene is left open where the match is weak. Expanded clones get a size class; other rows say once, few or many, or leave the size out.

TRBV4-1	.	TRBJ1-4	.	TGCGCCAGCAGCCAAAGGCCTCAGGACCTTGAAAAACTGTTTTTT	CASSQRPQDLEKLFF
TRBV18	.	TRBJ1-3	TRBD1	TGTGCCAGCTCCCAACCGGGACAGGGTGTCGGAAACACCATATATTTT	CASSQPGQGVGNTIYF
TRBV19	.	TRBJ2-1	.	TGTGCCAGTAGTCCCCCCCCCTACAAGGCATCCTACAATGAGCAGTTCTTC	CASSPPPYKASYNEQFF
TRBV7-2	.	TRBJ1-1	.	TGTGCCAGCAGCTCCTCAGGGATAACGGGCACTGAAGCTTTCTTT	CASSSSGITGTEAFF
TRBV10-2	.	TRBJ1-2	.	TGCGCCAGCAGCGTCGGAGAGTATGGCTACACCTTC	CASSVGEYGYTF
TRBV11-2	.	TRBJ1-1	TRBD1	TGTGCCAGCAGCTTAAAGGGGGGGCGACAGGGAGGCACTGAAGCTTTCTTT	CASSLKGGRQGGTEAFF
TRBV5-1	.	TRBJ2-1	TRBD1	TGCGCCAGCAGCTTACCCCCGACAGGGCTGTTTGAGCAGTTCTTC	CASSLPPTGLFEQFF
TRBV5-4	.	TRBJ1-1	.	TGTGCCAGCAGCTTAAAGTTGGCGAACACTGAAGCTTTCTTT	CASSLKLANTEAFF
TRBV19	few	TRBJ1-2	.	TGTGCCAGTAGTCCTCGGAAGGGGGGCTACACCTTC	CASSPRKGGYTF
TRBV3-1/TRBV3-2	.	TRBJ1-3	.	TGTGCCAGCAGCCACCCCCCGGAAGGGACTGGAAACACCATATATTTT	CASSHPPEGTGNTIYF
TRBV15	.	TRBJ2-2	.	TGTGCCACCAGCAGAGAATCGAGCACCGGGGAGCTGTTTTTT	CATSRESSTGELFF
TRBV2	.	TRBJ1-4	.	TGTGCCAGCAGTGGGCATGAAAAACTGTTTTTT	CASSGHEKLFF
TRBV29-1	few	TRBJ2-7	.	TGCAGCGTGGACCACGGTACCGAGCAGTACTTC	CSVDHGTEQYF
TRBV19	.	TRBJ2-7	TRBD2	TGTGCCAGTAGCCTTTTAGCGGGGTCGGACTACGAGCAGTACTTC	CASSLLAGSDYEQYF
TRBV4-1	.	TRBJ1-3	.	TGCGCCAGCAGCCAAGGACGAGGGGCTTATGGAAACACCATATATTTT	CASSQGRGAYGNTIYF
TRBV27	.	TRBJ1-2	.	TGTGCCAGCAGGTCTAACTATGGCTACACCTTC	CASRSNYGYTF
TRBV19	.	TRBJ1-4	.	TGTGCCAGTAGTACCTCAGGGCGAGCAACTAATGAAAAACTGTTTTTT	CASSTSGRATNEKLFF
TRBV5-1	.	TRBJ2-5	.	TGCGCCAGCAGCCCGGCCGAGGAGACCCAGTACTTC	CASSPAEETQYF
TRBV30	.	TRBJ1-2	.	TGTGCCTGTGAAGGGACAATCGGGGCGTATGGCTACACCTTC	CACEGTIGAYGYTF
TRBV2	.	TRBJ1-2	TRBD1	TGTGCCAGCAGCGGACAGGGGAGGGACTATGGCTACACCTTC	CASSGQGRDYGYTF
TRBV7-8	few	TRBJ1-5	TRBD1	TGTGCCAGCAGCTTAAAGGCAGGGGGGGATAGCAATCAGCCCCAGCATTTT	CASSLKAGGDSNQPQHF
TRBV12-3/TRBV12-4	.	TRBJ1-5	.	TGTGCCAGCAGTCCAGCCAGCAATCAGCCCCAGCATTTT	CASSPASNQPQHF
TRBV5-6	.	TRBJ1-2	.	TGTGCCAGCAGCTTCGAAAAGGGCCGATATGGCTACACCTTC	CASSFEKGRYGYTF
TRBV29-1	.	TRBJ2-2	TRBD2	TGCAGCGTTGGCGGACTAGCGGGAGGGCCGGGCACCGGGGAGCTGTTTTTT	CSVGGLAGGPGTGELFF
TRBV18	.	TRBJ1-1	TRBD1	TGTGCCAGCAGACAGGGGCAGAACACTGAAGCTTTCTTT	CASRQGQNTEAFF
TRBV29-1	.	TRBJ1-5	.	TGCAGCGTGAATAGCGGTACGGGTAATCAGCCCCAGCATTTT	CSVNSGTGNQPQHF
TRBV30	.	TRBJ1-1	.	TGTGCCTGGAGTGTACAGGGACATCGAAACACTGAAGCTTTCTTT	CAWSVQGHRNTEAFF
TRBV6-5	once	TRBJ1-5	TRBD1	TGTGCCAGCAGTTCCACGACAGGGAGCCAGCCCCAGCATTTT	CASSSTTGSQPQHF
TRBV29-1	.	TRBJ2-7	TRBD2	TGCAGCGTTGTTCTGGACGGGAGGAGGGACGAGCAGTACTTC	CSVVLDGRRDEQYF
TRBV24-1	once	TRBJ2-2	.	TGTGCCACCAAGGGGCGGGGAGCGACCGGGGAGCTGTTTTTT	CATKGRGATGELFF
TRBV6-5	.	TRBJ2-7	.	TGTGCCAGCGATATGGATACCTACGAGCAGTACTTC	CASDMDTYEQYF
TRBV5-1	.	TRBJ2-5	TRBD1	TGCGCCAGCAGCTTGGACAGGGGCGGGGAGACCCAGTACTTC	CASSLDRGGETQYF
TRBV13	.	TRBJ1-1	.	TGTGCCAGCAGCCTCCGTTCGCAGGTTCGGACTGAAGCTTTCTTT	CASSLRSQVRTEAFF
TRBV29-1	.	TRBJ1-2	.	TGCAGCGTTGAGCGCATTTTAGGCTACACCTTC	CSVERILGYTF
TRBV5-1	.	TRBJ2-2	.	TGCGCCAGCAGCTTGGAGGCAGCGGGGAACACCGGGGAGCTGTTTTTT	CASSLEAAGNTGELFF
TRBV2	.	TRBJ2-2	TRBD1	TGTGCCAGCATTCCCGGGACAGGGGTTACCGGGGAGCTGTTTTTT	CASIPGTGVTGELFF
TRBV19	.	TRBJ1-1	.	TGTGCCAGTAGTCCGATGAACACTGAAGCTTTCTTT	CASSPMNTEAFF
TRBV5-1	.	TRBJ1-1	.	TGCGCCAGCAGCTTGGTAGGGGACCCGAACACTGAAGCTTTCTTT	CASSLVGDPNTEAFF
TRBV6-1	.	TRBJ2-2	.	TGTGCCAGCAGTGATATTCGGGCCGGGGAGCTGTTTTTT	CASSDIRAGELFF
TRBV24-1	.	TRBJ2-2	.	TGTGCCACCAGTGATTGGACGGACACCGGGGAGCTGTTTTTT	CATSDWTDTGELFF
TRBV19	.	TRBJ1-1	.	TGTGCCAGTATCGGGGGGGGTATTTGGACTGAAGCTTTCTTT	CASIGGGIWTEAFF
TRBV5-5	.	TRBJ1-6	TRBD1	TGTGCCAGCAGCTTGAACAGGGGTAATTCACCCCTCCACTTT	CASSLNRGNSPLHF
TRBV7-9	.	TRBJ1-6	TRBD1	TGTGCCAGCAGTCCGGACAGGGACAATTCACCCCTCCACTTT	CASSPDRDNSPLHF
TRBV5-6	once	TRBJ2-2	TRBD2	TGTGCCAGCAGCTTGGTTGTGCTAGCGGGATCCACCGGGGAGCTGTTTTTT	CASSLVVLAGSTGELFF
TRBV7-9	.	TRBJ1-5	.	TGTGCCAGCAGCTTAGTGGGTCAGTTGAGAAATCAGCCCCAGCATTTT	CASSLVGQLRNQPQHF
TRBV4-2	.	TRBJ1-4	TRBD1	TGTGCCAGCAGCCAAGGGGACAGGGATAATGAAAAACTGTTTTTT	CASSQGDRDNEKLFF
TRBV4-2	few	TRBJ1-2	TRBD1	TGTGCCAGCAGCCAAACCGGGACAGAGGGCGGCTACACCTTC	CASSQTGTEGGYTF